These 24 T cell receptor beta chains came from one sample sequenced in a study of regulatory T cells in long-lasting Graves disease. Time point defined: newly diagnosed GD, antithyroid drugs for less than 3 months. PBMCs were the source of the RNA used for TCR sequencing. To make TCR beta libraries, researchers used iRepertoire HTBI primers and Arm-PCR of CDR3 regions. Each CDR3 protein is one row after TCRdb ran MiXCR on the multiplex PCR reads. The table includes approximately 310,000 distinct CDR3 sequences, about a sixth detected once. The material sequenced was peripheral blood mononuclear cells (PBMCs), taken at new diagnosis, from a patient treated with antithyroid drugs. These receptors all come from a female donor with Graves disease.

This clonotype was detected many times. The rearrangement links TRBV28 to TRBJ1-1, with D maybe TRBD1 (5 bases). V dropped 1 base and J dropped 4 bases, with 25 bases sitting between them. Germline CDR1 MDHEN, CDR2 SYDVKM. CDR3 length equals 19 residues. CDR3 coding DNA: TGTGCCAGCAGTTTATTTGTCCGGTCGGACCTGGGACGCGGCACTGAAGCTTTCTTT. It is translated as CASSLFVRSDLGRGTEAFF.

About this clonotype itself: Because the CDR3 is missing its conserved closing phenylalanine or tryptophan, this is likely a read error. CDR3 sequence: CAISESRGVQFL. CDR3 DNA: TGTGCCATCAGTGAGTCGAGAGGGGTGCAGTTCCTC. The rearrangement joins TRBV10-3 to TRBJ2-1; perhaps D is TRBD1 or TRBD2 (5 bases each). The CDR3 sequence is 12 residues long. Germline V gene data show CDR1 as ENHRY and CDR2 as SYGVKD. V shed 0 bases and J shed 12 bases, with 9 bases lying between them.

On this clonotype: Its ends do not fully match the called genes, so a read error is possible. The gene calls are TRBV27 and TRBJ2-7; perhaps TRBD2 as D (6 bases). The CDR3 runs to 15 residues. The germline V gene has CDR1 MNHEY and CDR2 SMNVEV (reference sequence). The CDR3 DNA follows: TGTGCCAGCAGTTCCCCGGGACTCCAGTCCTACGGGCAGTACTTC. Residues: CASSSPGLQSYGQYF.

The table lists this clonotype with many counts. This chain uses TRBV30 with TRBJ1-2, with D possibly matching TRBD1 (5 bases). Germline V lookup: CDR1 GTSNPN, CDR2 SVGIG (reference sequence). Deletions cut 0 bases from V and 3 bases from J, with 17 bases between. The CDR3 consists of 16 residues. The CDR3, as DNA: TGTGCCTGGAGTGTACGGCCCACTCGGGGGTACTATGGCTACACCTTC. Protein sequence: CAWSVRPTRGYYGYTF.

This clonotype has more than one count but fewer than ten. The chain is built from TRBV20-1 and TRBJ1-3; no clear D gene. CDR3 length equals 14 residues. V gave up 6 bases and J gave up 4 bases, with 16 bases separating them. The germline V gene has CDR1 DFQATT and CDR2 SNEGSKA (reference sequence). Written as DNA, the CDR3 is TGCAGTGCCATGGTCGTGTCAACCGGAAACACCATATATTTT. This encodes CSAMVVSTGNTIYF.

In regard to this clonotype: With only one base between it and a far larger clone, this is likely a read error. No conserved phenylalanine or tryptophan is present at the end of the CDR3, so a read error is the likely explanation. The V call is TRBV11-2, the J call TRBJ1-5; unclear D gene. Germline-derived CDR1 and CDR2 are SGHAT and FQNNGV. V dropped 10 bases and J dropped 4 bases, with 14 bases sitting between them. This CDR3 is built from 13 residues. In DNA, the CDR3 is TGTGCCACCCAATACCGGGGAAATCAGCCCCAGCATCTT. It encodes CATQYRGNQPQHL.

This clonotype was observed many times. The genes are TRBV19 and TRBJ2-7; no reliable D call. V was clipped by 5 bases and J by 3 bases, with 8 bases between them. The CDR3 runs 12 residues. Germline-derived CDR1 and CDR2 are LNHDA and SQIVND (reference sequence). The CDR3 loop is CASSAPGYEQYF. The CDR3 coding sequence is TGTGCCAGTAGTGCCCCAGGCTACGAGCAGTACTTC.

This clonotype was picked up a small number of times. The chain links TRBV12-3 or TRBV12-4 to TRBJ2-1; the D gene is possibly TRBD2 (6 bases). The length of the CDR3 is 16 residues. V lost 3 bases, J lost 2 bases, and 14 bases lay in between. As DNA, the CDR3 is TGTGCCAGCAGTTTCGTTGGGGAGGCCCCCTACAATGAGCAGTTCTTC. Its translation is CASSFVGEAPYNEQFF.

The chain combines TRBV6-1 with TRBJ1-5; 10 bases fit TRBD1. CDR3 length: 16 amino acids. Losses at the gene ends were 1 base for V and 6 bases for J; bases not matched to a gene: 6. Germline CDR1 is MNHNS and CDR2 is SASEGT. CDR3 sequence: CASSEVLTGGTQPQHF. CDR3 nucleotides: TGTGCCAGCAGTGAAGTCTTGACAGGGGGCACTCAGCCCCAGCATTTT.

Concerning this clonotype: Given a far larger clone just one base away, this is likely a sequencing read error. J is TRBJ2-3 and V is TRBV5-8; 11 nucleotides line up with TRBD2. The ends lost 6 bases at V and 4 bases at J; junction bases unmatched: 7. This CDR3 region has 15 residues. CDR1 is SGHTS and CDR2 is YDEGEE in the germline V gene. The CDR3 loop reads CASTSLAGGPDTQYF. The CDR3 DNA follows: TGTGCCAGCACTTCTTTAGCGGGAGGGCCAGATACGCAGTATTTT.

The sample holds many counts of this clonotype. The CDR3 here is CASSEAHRGLSYEQYF. The CDR3 bases are TGTGCCAGCAGTGAAGCCCACAGGGGGCTCTCCTACGAGCAGTACTTC. V gene TRBV2 combines with J gene TRBJ2-7; 9 nucleotides match TRBD1. This CDR3 spans 16 amino acids. Looked up from germline, CDR1 is SNHLY and CDR2 is FYNNEI. V trimming: 0 bases; J trimming: 0 bases; junction bases outside the gene matches: 3. Full variable domain (outside the CDR3, taken from reference TRBV2 and TRBJ2-7): EPEVTQTPSHQVTQMGQEVILRCVPISNHLYFYWYRQILGQKVEFLVSFYNNEISEKSEIFDDQFSVERPDGSNFTLKIRSTKLEDSAMYFCASSEAHRGLSYEQYFGPGTRLTVT.

The chain's CDR3 is CASSSTGTKKFF. The CDR3 region has the DNA TGTGCCAGCAGTTCCACCGGGACTAAAAAGTTCTTC. V and J are TRBV27 and TRBJ2-1; 7 bases agree with TRBD2. V lost 4 bases, J lost 14 bases, and 8 bases stayed unmatched. This CDR3 region has 12 residues. CDR1 and CDR2 (germline): MNHEY, SMNVEV (reference sequence).

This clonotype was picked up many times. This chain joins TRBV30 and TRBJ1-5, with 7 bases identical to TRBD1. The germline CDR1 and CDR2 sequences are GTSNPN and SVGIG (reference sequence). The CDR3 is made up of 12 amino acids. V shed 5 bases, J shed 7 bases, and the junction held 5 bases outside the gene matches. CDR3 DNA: TGTGCCTGGGACAGGGTTAACCAGCCCCAGCATTTT. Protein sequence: CAWDRVNQPQHF. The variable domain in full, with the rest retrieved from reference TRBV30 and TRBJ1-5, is SQTIHQWPATLVQPVGSPLSLECTVEGTSNPNLYWYRQAAGRGLQLLFYSVGIGQISSEVPQNLSASRPQDRQFILSSKKLLLSDSGFYLCAWDRVNQPQHFGDGTRLSIL.

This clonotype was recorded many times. The CDR3 spells CASSVRAGGPTDTQYF. In nucleotides, the CDR3 is TGTGCCAGCAGTGTTCGAGCGGGAGGTCCCACAGATACGCAGTATTTT. V and J are TRBV12-3 or TRBV12-4 and TRBJ2-3, with 9 bases lining up with TRBD2. The J segment lost 2 bases and the V segment lost 5 bases, leaving 8 bases of the junction unmatched. There are 16 residues in the CDR3.

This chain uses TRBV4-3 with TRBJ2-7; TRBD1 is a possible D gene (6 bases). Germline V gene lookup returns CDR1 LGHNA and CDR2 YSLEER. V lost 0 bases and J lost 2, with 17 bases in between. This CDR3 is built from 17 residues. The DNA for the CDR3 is TGCGCCAGCAGCCAAGATCACGGCAGGGGACCCCCCTACGAGCAGTACTTC. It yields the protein CASSQDHGRGPPYEQYF.

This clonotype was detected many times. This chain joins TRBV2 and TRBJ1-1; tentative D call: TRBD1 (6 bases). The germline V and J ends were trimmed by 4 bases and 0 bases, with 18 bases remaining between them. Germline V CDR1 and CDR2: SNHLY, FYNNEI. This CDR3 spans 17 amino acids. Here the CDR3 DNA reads TGTGCCAGCAGTGCGCAGGACAGCAATCTTATGAACACTGAAGCTTTCTTT. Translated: CASSAQDSNLMNTEAFF. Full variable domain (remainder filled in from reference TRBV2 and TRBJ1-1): EPEVTQTPSHQVTQMGQEVILRCVPISNHLYFYWYRQILGQKVEFLVSFYNNEISEKSEIFDDQFSVERPDGSNFTLKIRSTKLEDSAMYFCASSAQDSNLMNTEAFFGQGTRLTVV.

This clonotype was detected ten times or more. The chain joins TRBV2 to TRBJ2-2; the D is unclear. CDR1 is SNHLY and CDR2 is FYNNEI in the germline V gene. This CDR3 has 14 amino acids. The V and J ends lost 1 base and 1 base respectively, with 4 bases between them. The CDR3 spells CASSEEENTGELFF. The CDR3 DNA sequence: TGTGCCAGCAGTGAAGAGGAGAACACCGGGGAGCTGTTTTTT.

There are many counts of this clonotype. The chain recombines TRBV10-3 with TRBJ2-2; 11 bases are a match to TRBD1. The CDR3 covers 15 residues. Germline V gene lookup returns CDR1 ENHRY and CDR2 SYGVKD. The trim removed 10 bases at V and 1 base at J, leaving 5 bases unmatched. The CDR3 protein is CATYGTGGNTGELFF. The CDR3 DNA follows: TGTGCCACGTACGGGACAGGGGGGAACACCGGGGAGCTGTTTTTT.

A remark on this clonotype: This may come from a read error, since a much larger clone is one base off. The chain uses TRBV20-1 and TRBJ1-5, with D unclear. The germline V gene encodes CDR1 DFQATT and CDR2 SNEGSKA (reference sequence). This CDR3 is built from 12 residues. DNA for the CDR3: TGCAGTGCTAGAGCGGGGAATCAGTCCCAGCATTTT. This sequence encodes CSARAGNQSQHF.

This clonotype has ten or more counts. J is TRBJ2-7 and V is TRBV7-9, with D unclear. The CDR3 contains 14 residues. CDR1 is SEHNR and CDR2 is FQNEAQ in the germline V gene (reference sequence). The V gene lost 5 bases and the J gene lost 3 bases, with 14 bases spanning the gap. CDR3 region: CASSPPPVDYEQYF. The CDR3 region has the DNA TGTGCCAGCAGCCCCCCGCCGGTTGACTACGAGCAGTACTTC. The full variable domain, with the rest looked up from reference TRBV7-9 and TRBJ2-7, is DTGVSQNPRHKITKRGQNVTFRCDPISEHNRLYWYRQTLGQGPEFLTYFQNEAQLEKSRLLSDRFSAERPKGSFSTLEIQRTEQGDSAMYLCASSPPPVDYEQYFGPGTRLTVT.

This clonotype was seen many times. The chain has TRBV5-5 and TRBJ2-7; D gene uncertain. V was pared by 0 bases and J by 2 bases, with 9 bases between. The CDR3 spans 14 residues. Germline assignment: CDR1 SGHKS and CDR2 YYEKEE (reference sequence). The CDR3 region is CASSLDRVPYEQYF. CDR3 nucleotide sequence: TGTGCCAGCAGCTTGGACCGGGTGCCCTACGAGCAGTACTTC.

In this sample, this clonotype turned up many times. CDR3 nucleotides: TGTGCCAGCAGCTTAATCAGGGGGGATGGCTACACCTTC. Protein: CASSLIRGDGYTF. The rearrangement links TRBV7-9 to TRBJ1-2; TRBD1 matches at 7 bases. Per germline, CDR1 SEHNR and CDR2 FQNEAQ (reference sequence). CDR3 size: 13 residues. J lost 6 bases, V lost 2 bases, and 3 bases had no gene match. Full variable domain (outside the CDR3, taken from reference TRBV7-9 and TRBJ1-2): DTGVSQNPRHKITKRGQNVTFRCDPISEHNRLYWYRQTLGQGPEFLTYFQNEAQLEKSRLLSDRFSAERPKGSFSTLEIQRTEQGDSAMYLCASSLIRGDGYTFGSGTRLTVV.

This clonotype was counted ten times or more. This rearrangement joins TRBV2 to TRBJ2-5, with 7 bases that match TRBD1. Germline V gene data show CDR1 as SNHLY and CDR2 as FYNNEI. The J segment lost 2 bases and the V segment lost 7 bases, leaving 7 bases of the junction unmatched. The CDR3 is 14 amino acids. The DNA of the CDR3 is TGTGCCAGCATCAACAGGGGTATTCAAGAGACCCAGTACTTC. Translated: CASINRGIQETQYF.

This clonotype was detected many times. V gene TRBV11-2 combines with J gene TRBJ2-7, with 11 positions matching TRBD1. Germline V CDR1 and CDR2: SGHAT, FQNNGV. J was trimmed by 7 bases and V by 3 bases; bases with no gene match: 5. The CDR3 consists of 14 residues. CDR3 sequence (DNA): TGTGCCAGCAGCTTCGGACAGGGGGCGGGGGAGCAGTACTTC. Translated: CASSFGQGAGEQYF. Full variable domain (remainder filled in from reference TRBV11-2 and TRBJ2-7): EAGVAQSPRYKIIEKRQSVAFWCNPISGHATLYWYQQILGQGPKLLIQFQNNGVVDDSQLPKDRFSAERLKGVDSTLKIQPAKLEDSAVYLCASSFGQGAGEQYFGPGTRLTVT.